This passage covers 14 T cell receptor beta chains from one sample sequenced in a study of OX40 agonist ivuxolimab in advanced cancers. Sequencing was performed with immunoSEQ multiplex PCR; in TCRdb, only in-frame clones are kept and a portion is missing. The table lists approximately 74,000 clones, approximately 83% of them singletons, with under 0.55% in the top ten. Sample: CD4+ or CD8+ T cells sorted from blood, taken in a trial of the OX40 agonist ivuxolimab. The receptors were gathered from an adult with an advanced solid tumor such as melanoma, head and neck, liver or kidney cancer.

Worth noting for this clone: Distinct nucleotide sequences in the sample also encode this CDR3. The chain carries TRBV20-1 and TRBJ2-1, with D tentatively TRBD1 or TRBD2 (5 bases each). The V and J ends lost 3 bases and 8 bases respectively, with 5 bases between them. Germline CDR1 is DFQATT and CDR2 is SNEGSKA (reference sequence). This CDR3 has 10 residues. In DNA, the CDR3 is TGCAGTGCTAGGGGGGATGAGCAGTTCTTC. Translated: CSARGDEQFF.

The V and J genes are TRBV2 and TRBJ2-2; TRBD1 or TRBD2 may be the D gene (5 bases each). Germline V lookup: CDR1 SNHLY, CDR2 FYNNEI. CDR3 length: 14 amino acids. Trimming removed 3 bases from V and 7 bases from J, with 12 bases in between. CDR3 nucleotide sequence: TGTGCCAGCAGTGATATAGGGGCGGGCGGGGAGCTGTTTTTT. Translation: CASSDIGAGGELFF.

V and J are TRBV28 and TRBJ1-2, with 8 bases identical to TRBD1. Per the germline V gene, CDR1 is MDHEN and CDR2 is SYDVKM. This CDR3 is built from 16 residues. Trimming removed 3 bases from V and 0 bases from J; junction bases left unmatched: 6. Written as DNA, the CDR3 is TGTGCCAGCAGTTTGGCAGGGGGCGGCCCTAACTATGGCTACACCTTC. The encoded protein is CASSLAGGGPNYGYTF.

CDR3 sequence (DNA): TGTGCCAGCAGCTTAGCTCCGGGGGAGTTCTACAATGAGCAGTTCTTC. Translated, it gives CASSLAPGEFYNEQFF. The chain uses TRBV11-2 and TRBJ2-1; D is perhaps TRBD2 (6 bases). V was shortened by 1 base and J by 3 bases, with 13 bases between the two germline ends. Germline values: CDR1 SGHAT, CDR2 FQNNGV. The CDR3 extends over 16 amino acids.

DNA for the CDR3: TGTGCCAGCAGCTTGACGGGGGACCGAAATGGCTACACCTTC. Protein product: CASSLTGDRNGYTF. The chain joins TRBV7-9 to TRBJ1-2, with a tentative D call TRBD1 (5 bases). CDR1 and CDR2 from the germline V gene are SEHNR and FQNEAQ (reference sequence). This CDR3 comprises 14 residues. Trimming took off 3 bases at V and 6 bases at J, with 14 bases between the two ends.

This rearrangement joins TRBV15 to TRBJ2-2, with D perhaps given as TRBD1 or TRBD2 (6 bases each). Germline V gene lookup returns CDR1 LNHNV and CDR2 YYDKDF (reference sequence). V gave up 7 bases and J gave up 4 bases, with 16 bases separating them. The CDR3 is 15 residues long. CDR3 bases: TGTGCCACCACCCGAAGGGGGGAACGCACCGGGGAGCTGTTTTTT. Translated, it gives CATTRRGERTGELFF.

The chain couples TRBV6-5 to TRBJ2-3; 8 bases align to TRBD1. The J segment lost 1 base and the V segment lost 6 bases, leaving 0 bases of the junction unmatched. The CDR3 covers 13 residues. CDR1 is MNHEY, CDR2 SVGAGI, per germline. CDR3 amino acids: CASRTGGTDTQYF. The CDR3 nucleotides read TGTGCCAGCAGGACAGGGGGCACAGATACGCAGTATTTT.

The CDR3 DNA sequence: TGTGCCAGCAACGGACTAACGAACACCGGGGAGCTGTTTTTT. Its protein product is CASNGLTNTGELFF. This chain joins TRBV4-2 and TRBJ2-2, with a tentative D call TRBD2 (6 bases). CDR3 length equals 14 residues. V lost 7 bases and J 0 bases, leaving 9 bases between the germline ends. The V gene's germline CDR1 is LGHNA and CDR2 YNFKEQ.

The chain uses TRBV2 and TRBJ2-7; TRBD2 matches 8 bases. V was pared by 4 bases and J by 3 bases, with 2 bases of the junction left unmatched. The CDR3 loop spans 13 amino acids. The germline V gene has CDR1 SNHLY and CDR2 FYNNEI. The CDR3 loop reads CASSVLAGYEQYF. CDR3 coding DNA: TGTGCCAGCAGTGTCCTAGCGGGCTACGAGCAGTACTTC. Filled out from reference TRBV2 and TRBJ2-7, the complete variable domain reads EPEVTQTPSHQVTQMGQEVILRCVPISNHLYFYWYRQILGQKVEFLVSFYNNEISEKSEIFDDQFSVERPDGSNFTLKIRSTKLEDSAMYFCASSVLAGYEQYFGPGTRLTVT.

This clone has just one count. The V and J genes are TRBV11-3 and TRBJ2-1; 10 nucleotides agree with TRBD1. Germline V gene sequence: CDR1 SGHNT, CDR2 YENEEA. This CDR3 is built from 16 residues. Trimming took 5 bases from V and 3 from J; bases not matched to a gene: 7. The CDR3 sequence: CASSLAGTGVYNEQFF. In DNA form, the CDR3 reads TGTGCCAGCAGCCTAGCCGGGACAGGGGTCTACAATGAGCAGTTCTTC.

V and J are TRBV28 and TRBJ2-1; 7 bases match TRBD1. The CDR3 is 14 amino acids. Germline V CDR1 and CDR2: MDHEN, SYDVKM. V gave up 4 bases and J gave up 3 bases; unmatched junction bases: 3. CDR3 nucleotide sequence: TGTGCCAGCAGTTCTAGGGACAGCTACAATGAGCAGTTCTTC. The encoded protein is CASSSRDSYNEQFF. The full variable domain, rest sourced from reference TRBV28 and TRBJ2-1, is DVKVTQSSRYLVKRTGEKVFLECVQDMDHENMFWYRQDPGLGLRLIYFSYDVKMKEKGDIPEGYSVSREKKERFSLILESASTNQTSMYLCASSSRDSYNEQFFGPGTRLTVL.

This chain uses TRBV14 with TRBJ1-1, with TRBD1 matching 10 bases. The CDR3 totals 16 residues. Unmatched junction bases numbered 12, after V lost 4 bases and J lost 7 bases. Germline V lookup: CDR1 SGHDN, CDR2 FVKESK. The DNA for the CDR3 is TGTGCCAGCAGCCTTCGGACAGGGGGGAAATTCGTTGAAGCTTTCTTT. It codes for CASSLRTGGKFVEAFF.

The chain uses TRBV5-1 and TRBJ1-1, with 7 positions matching TRBD1. After removal of 0 bases from V and 1 base from J, the junction contained 3 bases not matched to a gene. CDR1 and CDR2 from the germline V gene are SGHRS and YFSETQ. The CDR3 is 15 residues long. For the CDR3, the DNA is TGCGCCAGCAGCTTGGACGGACAGGAGAACACTGAAGCTTTCTTT. It specifies CASSLDGQENTEAFF. The full variable domain, in which reference TRBV5-1 and TRBJ1-1 provide the parts outside the CDR3, is KAGVTQTPRYLIKTRGQQVTLSCSPISGHRSVSWYQQTPGQGLQFLFEYFSETQRNKGNFPGRFSGRQFSNSRSEMNVSTLELGDSALYLCASSLDGQENTEAFFGQGTRLTVV.

This clone was observed a handful of times. The CDR3 here is CASSGWDSSGKLNTEAFF. The CDR3 DNA reads TGTGCCAGCAGTGGATGGGACAGCTCGGGGAAGCTGAACACTGAAGCTTTCTTT. This chain links TRBV28 with TRBJ1-1, with 7 bases that match TRBD1. Germline lookup yields CDR1 MDHEN and CDR2 SYDVKM. The CDR3 runs to 18 residues. V dropped 5 bases and J dropped 0; count of bases not matched to a gene: 15.